This passage covers 21 T cell receptor beta chains from one sample sequenced in a study of CD4 and CD8 cells across lung adenocarcinoma regions. One entry per CDR3 protein results from TCRdb running MiXCR on the PCR reads. The sample comprises roughly 25,000 distinct CDR3 sequences, 40% to 65% of which are singletons, and about 22% rests with the top ten. Sequencing was carried out using CD4+ T cells from the center of a lung tumor. The receptors come from a male donor with lung adenocarcinoma. The CD4 and CD8 labels of this study may be unreliable.

This chain uses TRBV14 with TRBJ2-1; D remains ambiguous. The germline gives CDR1 SGHDN, CDR2 FVKESK. V was shortened by 1 base and J by 13 bases, with 14 bases between the two germline ends. The CDR3 totals 13 residues. As DNA, the CDR3 is TGTGCCAGCAGCCAAGCACCCCAAGAGACCCAGTTCTTC. Amino acid sequence: CASSQAPQETQFF. Complete variable domain (other parts from reference TRBV14 and TRBJ2-1): EAGVTQFPSHSVIEKGQTVTLRCDPISGHDNLYWYRRVMGKEIKFLLHFVKESKQDESGMPNNRFLAERTGGTYSTLKVQPAELEDSGVYFCASSQAPQETQFFGPGTRLTVL.

This clonotype was detected ten times or more. The chain is built from TRBV5-1 and TRBJ2-2, with TRBD2 matching over 9 bases. Germline CDR1 SGHRS, CDR2 YFSETQ. The CDR3 contains 15 residues. The V segment lost 4 bases and the J segment 7 bases; nucleotides outside the gene matches: 8. CDR3 nucleotide sequence: TGCGCCAGCAGCCCTAGCGGGACCTTCGGCGGGGAGCTGTTTTTT. Protein sequence: CASSPSGTFGGELFF.

This clonotype appeared many times. The chain has TRBV6-1 and TRBJ2-7; TRBD1 or TRBD2 may be the D gene (6 bases each). The V end was cut by 7 bases, the J end by 5 bases, with 12 bases between. CDR3 length: 12 residues. Germline V gives CDR1 MNHNS, CDR2 SASEGT. In nucleotides, the CDR3 is TGTGCCAGCACCCAGGGGAGGAACGAGCAGTACTTC. It yields the protein CASTQGRNEQYF.

The chain combines TRBV29-1 with TRBJ1-4; perhaps TRBD1 as D (6 bases). Trimming left V 4 bases short and J 3 bases short, with 9 bases between. Germline V gene sequence: CDR1 SQVTM, CDR2 ANQGSEA. The CDR3 runs to 13 residues. CDR3 DNA: TGCAGCGTTGGGACAGACTCTAATGAAAAACTGTTTTTT. Translating gives CSVGTDSNEKLFF.

As concerns this clonotype: A read error may produce the germline difference seen at one junction end. The chain recombines TRBV25-1 with TRBJ2-3, with 7 bases that match TRBD1. The CDR3 spans 17 residues. The V gene's germline CDR1 is MGHDK and CDR2 SYGVNS. This CDR3 is CASSVGLVRGRKDTQYF. In DNA, the CDR3 is TGTGCCAGCTCGGTGGGGTTGGTTAGGGGGCGCAAAGATACGCAGTACTTT. Full variable domain (missing parts from reference TRBV25-1 and TRBJ2-3): EADIYQTPRYLVIGTGKKITLECSQTMGHDKMYWYQQDPGMELHLIHYSYGVNSTEKGDLSSESTVSRIRTEHFPLTLESARPSHTSQYLCASSVGLVRGRKDTQYFGPGTRLTVL.

CDR3 in DNA: TGCGTCACGGGGCTGAGAGCCAAAAATATGCAGTACTTC. Translation: CVTGLRAKNMQYF. The genes are TRBV10-2 and TRBJ2-4; either TRBD1 or TRBD2 may supply D (5 bases each). CDR1 and CDR2 from the germline V gene are WSHSY and SAAADI. The CDR3 extends over 13 amino acids.

This clonotype is labeled medium-sized (0.01 to 0.1%). The CDR3 sequence is CASSQGLAGGDTQYF. Written as DNA, the CDR3 is TGTGCCAGCAGCCAGGGACTAGCGGGAGGGGATACGCAGTATTTT. The chain couples TRBV11-3 to TRBJ2-3; 16 positions match TRBD2. Trimming at V came to 5 bases and at J to 6 bases, leaving 2 bases not matched to a gene. Looked up from germline, CDR1 is SGHNT and CDR2 is YENEEA. The CDR3 has 15 residues.

This clonotype has a handful of counts. The chain combines TRBV28 with TRBJ2-1; the match to TRBD1 covers 7 bases. The CDR3 is 14 amino acids. CDR1 and CDR2 from the germline V gene are MDHEN and SYDVKM. V was pared by 5 bases and J by 10 bases, with 11 bases of the junction left unmatched. The CDR3 region has the DNA TGTGCCAGCAGTCCTCGGGACAGCTCCTACGAGCAGTTCTTC. Encoded protein: CASSPRDSSYEQFF.

This clonotype was seen many times. This may stem from a read error, because a much larger clone lies one nucleotide away. CDR3 loop: CASSRLGSNNEQYF. The CDR3 coding sequence is TGTGCCAGCAGCAGACTAGGGTCTAACAATGAGCAGTACTTC. The chain combines TRBV6-1 with TRBJ2-1, with TRBD2 as a possible D gene (6 bases). The DNA end lines up better with TRBJ2-7; the J call may be wrong. This CDR3 comprises 14 residues. The germline CDR1 and CDR2 sequences are MNHNS and SASEGT.

This CDR3 is CASSVGTGVGQPQHF. CDR3 nucleotides: TGTGCCAGCAGCGTAGGGACAGGGGTGGGCCAGCCCCAGCATTTT. J is TRBJ1-5 and V is TRBV7-2; 10 nucleotides match TRBD1. Germline values: CDR1 SGHTA, CDR2 FQGNSA. The V gene end was trimmed by 5 bases and the J gene end by 7 bases; junction bases not matched to a gene: 8. This CDR3 has 15 residues.

At least ten counts were recorded for this clonotype. V gene TRBV27 combines with J gene TRBJ2-1; 13 bases match TRBD2. The germline CDR1 and CDR2 sequences are MNHEY and SMNVEV (reference sequence). The CDR3 is 15 amino acids. Trimming took 6 bases from V and 5 from J; bases not matched to a gene: 4. In DNA form, the CDR3 reads TGTGCCAGCAGATCCGGGACTAGCGGGAACAATGAGCAGTTCTTC. It is translated as CASRSGTSGNNEQFF.

The J gene is TRBJ2-5, the V gene TRBV6-1; a possible D gene is TRBD1 (5 bases). CDR3 length: 16 residues. V shed 6 bases and J shed 0 bases, with 17 bases lying between them. Germline values: CDR1 MNHNS, CDR2 SASEGT. The CDR3 sequence: CASRGQGGRDQETQYF. In DNA, the CDR3 is TGTGCCAGCAGGGGCCAGGGCGGCCGTGACCAAGAGACCCAGTACTTC.

This clonotype occurred a few times. The chain uses TRBV6-1 and TRBJ2-3; D may be TRBD2 (5 bases). The V and J ends lost 0 bases and 1 base respectively, with 5 bases between them. The CDR3 loop spans 14 amino acids. Germline CDR1 is MNHNS and CDR2 is SASEGT. The CDR3 DNA reads TGTGCCAGCAGTGAAGCTAGCGGCACAGATACGCAGTATTTT. Residues: CASSEASGTDTQYF.

For this clonotype: A read error may produce the germline difference seen at one junction end. This chain connects TRBV6-1 to TRBJ2-1; possibly TRBD1 or TRBD2 for D (5 bases each). This CDR3 comprises 13 residues. In germline, CDR1 is MNHNS, CDR2 SASEGT. The DNA for the CDR3 is TGTGCCAGCAGGGCAGGGACCAGCGATGCGCAGTTTTTC. Translating gives CASRAGTSDAQFF.

This clonotype is termed medium-sized (0.01 to 0.1%). This chain joins TRBV14 and TRBJ2-1; 7 bases line up with TRBD1. With V trimmed by 1 base and J by 1 base, 7 bases remained unmatched. CDR1 is SGHDN and CDR2 is FVKESK in the germline V gene. CDR3 size: 17 residues. The CDR3 spells CASSQADRAGSYNEQFF. In DNA, the CDR3 is TGTGCCAGCAGCCAAGCCGACAGGGCTGGATCCTACAATGAGCAGTTCTTC.

For this clonotype: One end of the junction fails to match germline, which may point to a read error. The gene calls are TRBV27 and TRBJ2-3; TRBD1 or TRBD2 may be the D gene (5 bases each). Germline values: CDR1 MNHEY, CDR2 SMNVEV (reference sequence). The CDR3 has 17 amino acids. CDR3 in DNA: TGTGCCAGCAGTCCGGGGCGAGTGGGCTGTGGCACAGATACCCAGTATTTT. Translating it yields CASSPGRVGCGTDTQYF.

To note about this clonotype: The junction and the germline gene differ at one end; a read error may be behind it. As DNA, the CDR3 is TGTGCCAGCTCGGTGGGGTTCGGGGGGGGTGGCAAAGATACGCAGTATTTC. This gives the protein CASSVGFGGGGKDTQYF. V usage is TRBV25-1 and J usage is TRBJ2-3; 8 bases are a match to TRBD2. In germline, CDR1 is MGHDK, CDR2 SYGVNS. The CDR3 is 17 residues long.

This clonotype was detected many times. This chain links TRBV7-2 with TRBJ2-1, with 8 bases fitting TRBD2. The DNA end lines up better with TRBJ2-5; the J call may be wrong. In germline, CDR1 is SGHTA, CDR2 FQGNSA. The length of the CDR3 is 16 residues. This chain's CDR3 is CASSQPPGLGKETQYF. The CDR3 DNA follows: TGTGCCAGCAGCCAGCCGCCGGGACTAGGGAAAGAGACCCAGTACTTC.

The chain joins TRBV6-1 to TRBJ2-1, with D possibly TRBD2 on 5 matching bases. Between the trimmed V and J ends, which lost 9 bases and 11 bases, there was a span of 20 bases. The germline V gene has CDR1 MNHNS and CDR2 SASEGT. The CDR3 has 13 amino acids. The CDR3 sequence: CARGWGANNKQFF. DNA for the CDR3: TGTGCCAGGGGTTGGGGAGCCAACAACAAGCAGTTCTTC.

This clonotype was found many times. CDR3 sequence reads: CASSQDGGRAWEQFF. DNA for the CDR3: TGTGCCAGCAGCCAAGATGGCGGGAGGGCTTGGGAGCAGTTCTTC. The genes are TRBV4-2 and TRBJ2-1; 9 bases align to TRBD2. V gave up 0 bases and J gave up 10 bases; unmatched junction bases: 7. Germline V gene data show CDR1 as LGHNA and CDR2 as YNFKEQ. This CDR3 spans 15 amino acids.

The chain is built from TRBV6-1 and TRBJ2-5; 12 bases line up with TRBD2. The closer fit of TRBJ2-7 to the DNA end suggests the J call may be wrong. Germline CDR1 MNHNS, CDR2 SASEGT. The CDR3 length is 17 residues. This CDR3 is CASRDWSSGRASYEQYF. The CDR3 coding sequence is TGTGCCAGCAGGGATTGGTCTAGCGGGAGGGCATCCTACGAGCAGTACTTC.